This T cell receptor beta chain was captured by sequencing in a study of T-cell memory formation after mild COVID-19. This clonotype was counted between two and nine times. The CDR3 totals 13 residues. Germline values: CDR1 LGHNA, CDR2 YSLEER. V dropped 0 bases and J dropped 10 bases, with 10 bases sitting between them. From 5'RACE with constant-segment primers came TCR alpha and TCR beta cDNA libraries that carried sample barcodes and UMIs. TCRdb reanalysed the 5' RACE reads using MiXCR and keeps one entry per CDR3 protein. The table has 250,000 to 300,000 distinct CDR3 sequences, 15% to 20% seen once.

The chain employs TRBV4-3 and TRBJ2-1; no definite D call. The sample was PBMCs or a T cell subset sorted from them (not recorded which). This TCR came from a man aged 18 to 30 who had mild COVID-19 (a few samples of this study predate the infection). Cell type and time point are not known. CDR3 amino acids: CASSQDLRREQFF. CDR3 DNA sequence: TGCGCCAGCAGCCAAGATTTACGACGAGAGCAGTTCTTC.